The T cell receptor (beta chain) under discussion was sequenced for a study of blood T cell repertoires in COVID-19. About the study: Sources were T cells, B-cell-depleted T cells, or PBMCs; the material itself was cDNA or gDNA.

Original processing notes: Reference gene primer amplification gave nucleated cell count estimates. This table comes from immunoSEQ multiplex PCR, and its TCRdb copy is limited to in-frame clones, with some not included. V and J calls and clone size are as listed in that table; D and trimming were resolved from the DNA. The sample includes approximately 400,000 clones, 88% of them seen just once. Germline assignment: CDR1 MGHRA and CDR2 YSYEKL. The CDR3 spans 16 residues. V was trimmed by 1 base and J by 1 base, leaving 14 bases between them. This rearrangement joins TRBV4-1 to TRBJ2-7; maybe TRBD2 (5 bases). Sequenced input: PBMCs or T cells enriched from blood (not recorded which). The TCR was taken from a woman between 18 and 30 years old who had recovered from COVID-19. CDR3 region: CASSQGARGTSYEQYF. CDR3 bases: TGCGCCAGCAGCCAAGGGGCTCGGGGTACATCCTACGAGCAGTACTTC.